This T cell receptor beta chain was obtained from a study of shared clonotypes between healthy human individuals. Worth noting for this clone: Its matching antigen is unknown. The sample contains more than one DNA sequence encoding this CDR3.

Notes on the study in general: Tissue TCR repertoires likely differ from these blood-only repertoires. Clonotypes shared by all four donors outscored non-shared clonotypes in generation probability.

It was roughly 210 ng DNA, 31,000 or so T cell genomes, that sorted-subset replicate PCRs used. Clones were read by immunoSEQ multiplex PCR, and TCRdb kept only the in-frame ones, dropping some. The sample has more than 900,000 clones; approximately 80% are singletons. Sequencing input: memory CD4+ T cells from PBMCs. Described subset: CD45RA-negative fraction. This clonotype was sampled from a man between 18 and 29 years old in good health. Some clones in this sample may be carry-over from other donors' samples.

As DNA, the CDR3 is TGTGCCAGCAGCTTAGGGGACGGACGAGACGAAAAACTGTTTTTT. This sequence encodes CASSLGDGRDEKLFF. J is TRBJ1-4 and V is TRBV7-9; weak D call: TRBD1 (5 bases). The CDR3 loop spans 15 amino acids. Trimming removed 1 base from V and 8 bases from J, with 14 bases in between. Looked up from germline, CDR1 is SEHNR and CDR2 is FQNEAQ (reference sequence).